The source of this T cell receptor (beta chain) is a study of regulatory T cells in long-lasting Graves disease. Across the study: Persistent cases took antithyroid drugs over 5 years and stayed TSH receptor antibody positive.

Unmatched junction bases numbered 8, after V lost 6 bases and J lost 8 bases. In germline, CDR1 is MNHEY, CDR2 SVGEGT. The CDR3 is 16 amino acids. To note about this clonotype: What it binds is unknown.

Time point: persistent/refractory GD, antithyroid drugs over 5 years with positive TRAb. There was RNA extracted from PBMCs, and the TCR library was made from it. Patients were from an endocrinology department in Xi'an, China. HTBI primers from iRepertoire and Arm-PCR of CDR3 regions yielded the TCR beta libraries. TCRdb analysed the multiplex PCR reads with MiXCR anew, one entry per CDR3 protein. The sample contains roughly 490,000 distinct CDR3 sequences, around a fifth of which appear only once. General study findings and limits: The TCR repertoire of persistent Graves' patients was less diverse than that of newly diagnosed ones. It was in persistent disease that TRBV28, TRBJ1-2 and TRBJ2-5 were favored.

This chain uses TRBV6-2 or TRBV6-3 with TRBJ2-1, with TRBD2 matching over 15 bases. The TCR sequence derives from a female donor with Graves disease. The sequencing used peripheral blood mononuclear cells (PBMCs), collected when the disease was refractory, from a patient treated with antithyroid drugs. The CDR3 bases are TGTGCCAGCAGCAAAGGACTAGCGGGAGGGCCGGATGAGCAGTTCTTC. Residues: CASSKGLAGGPDEQFF.